This T cell receptor (beta chain) was retrieved from a study of T cell repertoires in cytomegalovirus infection. Study-wide background: Public TCR beta signatures indicated both CMV infection and matching HLA type.

The sample holds many counts of this clonotype. Its antigen is unknown. Whole-study results and caveats: HLA-C-restricted CMV-specific TCR beta clonotypes were dominant in the ex vivo response. Summed frequency of public TCR beta families distinguished CMV carriers with the relevant HLA.

TCRdb used MiXCR to reprocess the reads, holding one entry per CDR3 protein. The table has 600,000 to 800,000 distinct CDR3 sequences, 20% to 30% seen once. Germline trimming cut 1 base from V and 6 bases from J; bases unmatched to any gene: 10. The CDR3 length is 16 residues. The clonotype comes from a human donor in good health (CMV status not recorded). Some clones in this sample may be carry-over from other donors' samples. Sequenced sample: CD8+ T cells from PBMCs. The V gene is TRBV12-3 or TRBV12-4, the J gene TRBJ1-2, with TRBD1 identical over 8 bases. In nucleotides, the CDR3 is TGTGCCAGCAGTTTAGGTCTTCGACAGGGGATCGATGGCTACACCTTC. This encodes CASSLGLRQGIDGYTF.